This entry features one T cell receptor (beta chain) sequence. The antigen is not known. Method: immunoSEQ multiplex PCR; TCRdb's copy keeps in-frame clones and lacks some. Here the sample spans about 1.1 million clones, around three quarters being singletons. This record belongs to a study of shared clonotypes between healthy human individuals. Study results and caveats: The authors expected sequencing depth to affect clonotype sharing among donors.

The CDR3 contains 16 residues. Germline V gene lookup returns CDR1 SGHNT and CDR2 YYREEE (reference sequence). The trim removed 4 bases at V and 4 bases at J, leaving 9 bases unmatched. This receptor was obtained from a young man in good health. Some clones in this sample may be carry-over from other donors' samples. The chain links TRBV5-4 to TRBJ2-7; 12 bases agree with TRBD2. Sequenced input: memory CD4+ T cells from PBMCs. Sample subset: CD45RA-negative fraction. The CDR3 region is CASSPSSGRAGYEQYF. DNA for the CDR3: TGTGCCAGCAGCCCCTCTAGCGGGAGGGCCGGGTACGAGCAGTACTTC.